The 13 T cell receptor beta chains given below trace back to one sample, sequenced in a study of blood T cell repertoires in COVID-19. Sequencing was performed with immunoSEQ multiplex PCR; in TCRdb, only in-frame clones are kept and a portion is missing. The sample contains about 180,000 clones, roughly 88% of which appear only once. Sequenced: PBMCs or T cells enriched from blood (not recorded which). These receptors came from a woman aged 25 to 39 who had recovered from COVID-19.

The gene calls are TRBV6-5 and TRBJ1-4, with 9 positions matching TRBD1. The germline gives CDR1 MNHEY, CDR2 SVGAGI. Trimming at V came to 5 bases and at J to 5 bases, leaving 6 bases not matched to a gene. The CDR3 has 15 amino acids. DNA of the CDR3: TGTGCCAGCAGTAGTGGGGACAGGGCCAATGAAAAACTGTTTTTT. Protein: CASSSGDRANEKLFF.

Only one count was recorded for this clone. This chain uses TRBV7-2 with TRBJ2-3; 9 bases align to TRBD2. The ends lost 5 bases at V and 1 base at J; junction bases unmatched: 7. Germline CDR1 and CDR2: SGHTA and FQGNSA. The CDR3 contains 16 residues. Written as DNA, the CDR3 is TGTGCCAGCAGCATAGGGACTAGCAGACGCACAGATACGCAGTATTTT. Its translation: CASSIGTSRRTDTQYF.

The chain recombines TRBV29-1 with TRBJ2-7, with 11 bases that match TRBD2. The germline V gene has CDR1 SQVTM and CDR2 ANQGSEA. The CDR3 totals 17 residues. With 6 bases clipped from V and 1 base from J, the junction kept 14 bases outside the gene matches. This CDR3 is CSVPTSGRNHGSYEQYF. CDR3 coding DNA: TGCAGCGTGCCAACTAGCGGGAGAAATCACGGGTCCTACGAGCAGTACTTC.

The chain has TRBV4-2 and TRBJ1-6; maybe TRBD1 (5 bases). The CDR3 is made up of 15 amino acids. From germline, CDR1 is LGHNA and CDR2 YNFKEQ. V lost 5 bases to trimming and J lost 8 bases, with 16 bases between them. The CDR3: CASSLPTVPYSPLHF. In DNA form, the CDR3 reads TGTGCCAGCAGCTTACCGACAGTTCCTTATTCACCCCTCCACTTT.

The chain recombines TRBV5-1 with TRBJ1-4; 7 bases agree with TRBD1. V dropped 4 bases and J dropped 0; count of bases not matched to a gene: 3. The CDR3 has 15 amino acids. Per germline, CDR1 SGHRS and CDR2 YFSETQ. The CDR3 loop reads CASSRDSSTNEKLFF. For the CDR3, the DNA is TGCGCCAGCAGCCGGGACAGTTCAACTAATGAAAAACTGTTTTTT.

The DNA for the CDR3 is TGTGCCAGCAGCCCCCCCGGACTAGCGGCCTACAATGAGCAGTTCTTC. Protein: CASSPPGLAAYNEQFF. This chain joins TRBV3-1 (or the pseudogene TRBV3-2) and TRBJ2-1; 10 nucleotides agree with TRBD2. CDR1 is LGHDT, CDR2 YNNKEL, per germline (reference sequence). Losses at the gene ends were 4 bases for V and 2 bases for J; bases not matched to a gene: 5. The CDR3 is 16 residues long.

The rearrangement uses TRBV6-5 and TRBJ2-7; D not resolved. The V end was cut by 9 bases, the J end by 2 bases, with 11 bases between. Germline-derived CDR1 and CDR2 are MNHEY and SVGAGI. The CDR3 runs 12 residues. CDR3 sequence: CASRGPTYEQYF. The CDR3 bases are TGTGCCAGTCGCGGCCCTACCTACGAGCAGTACTTC.

The chain employs TRBV5-1 and TRBJ2-6, with unresolved D. V was shortened by 0 bases and J by 0 bases, with 7 bases between the two germline ends. This CDR3 has 16 residues. The germline V gene has CDR1 SGHRS and CDR2 YFSETQ. Written as DNA, the CDR3 is TGCGCCAGCAGCTTGGAAGAGAGCTCTGGGGCCAACGTCCTGACTTTC. It encodes CASSLEESSGANVLTF.

This chain joins TRBV7-9 and TRBJ1-4; D remains ambiguous. The CDR3 loop spans 14 amino acids. Trimming stripped 5 bases from V and 10 bases from J, with 17 bases between. Germline V gene data show CDR1 as SEHNR and CDR2 as FQNEAQ (reference sequence). DNA for the CDR3: TGTGCCAGCAGCCAGGTGGCGGGCCCGGGAAAACTGTTTTTT. Translation: CASSQVAGPGKLFF.

V gene TRBV2 combines with J gene TRBJ2-5; no definite D call. The germline gives CDR1 SNHLY, CDR2 FYNNEI. Trimming stripped 2 bases from V and 4 bases from J, with 5 bases between. The CDR3 has 12 amino acids. The CDR3 bases are TGTGCCAGCAGTGAACTTGTAGAGACCCAGTACTTC. Translated: CASSELVETQYF.

The chain couples TRBV18 to TRBJ2-7; 7 bases map to TRBD1. In germline, CDR1 is KGHSH, CDR2 LQKENI. The J segment lost 1 base and the V segment lost 3 bases, leaving 6 bases of the junction unmatched. The CDR3 runs to 15 residues. DNA of the CDR3: TGTGCCAGCTCACCCTGGGCAGGGGGTTCCTACGAGCAGTACTTC. This translates into CASSPWAGGSYEQYF.

This clone was counted a single time. The chain has TRBV14 and TRBJ2-7; 7 nucleotides agree with TRBD2. J gave up 2 bases and V 4 bases, and 5 bases lay outside the gene matches. The CDR3 length is 14 residues. CDR1 SGHDN and CDR2 FVKESK come from the germline V gene. This CDR3 is CASSLRDYAYEQYF. Here the CDR3 DNA reads TGTGCCAGCAGCCTTAGGGACTACGCCTACGAGCAGTACTTC.

J is TRBJ1-2 and V is TRBV5-6, with 7 bases aligning to TRBD1. This CDR3 region has 13 residues. After removal of 4 bases from V and 3 bases from J, the junction contained 3 bases not matched to a gene. The germline V gene has CDR1 SGHDT and CDR2 YYEEEE. The CDR3 DNA is TGTGCCAGCAGCCGGGACAGTGACTATGGCTACACCTTC. It codes for CASSRDSDYGYTF.